What follows are 29 T cell receptor beta chains derived from one specimen sequenced in a study of cytomegalovirus exposure and HLA in healthy donors. Primers for the PCR totalled 60 Vbeta and 13 Jbeta. TCRdb keeps only in-frame clones here, not all; method: immunoSEQ multiplex PCR. Of roughly 84,000 clones listed, roughly 63% are singletons. Material for sequencing was PBMCs. These receptor sequences come from a woman in her thirties or forties in good health and CMV-seropositive.

The V call is TRBV18, the J call TRBJ2-2; 9 nucleotides agree with TRBD2. The CDR3 runs to 17 residues. Germline CDR1 reads KGHSH; CDR2 reads LQKENI. The V gene end was trimmed by 4 bases and the J gene end by 1 base; junction bases not matched to a gene: 7. The CDR3 sequence: CASSRIRLAENTGELFF. CDR3 bases: TGTGCCAGCTCACGGATTCGACTAGCGGAGAACACCGGGGAGCTGTTTTTT.

The chain employs TRBV4-1 and TRBJ1-1; possible D gene TRBD1, 6 bases. Germline V gene sequence: CDR1 MGHRA, CDR2 YSYEKL. Trimming pared 3 bases from V and 4 bases from J, leaving 21 bases between. The CDR3 runs 17 residues. In DNA, the CDR3 is TGCGCCAGCAGCCATGTAACTCCAGGGGCCGCTGGCACTGAAGCTTTCTTT. Its translation is CASSHVTPGAAGTEAFF.

The V call is TRBV5-4, the J call TRBJ2-2, with D possibly TRBD2 on 7 matching bases. V gave up 2 bases and J gave up 6 bases, with 11 bases separating them. CDR1 is SGHNT and CDR2 is YYREEE in the germline V gene (reference sequence). The CDR3 runs to 14 residues. CDR3 in DNA: TGTGCCAGCAGCTTAGGCGGGGGCTCCGGGGAGCTGTTTTTT. It is translated as CASSLGGGSGELFF.

This clone was picked up a small number of times. V and J are TRBV19 and TRBJ1-3, with 7 bases fitting TRBD1. The V gene's germline CDR1 is LNHDA and CDR2 SQIVND (reference sequence). This CDR3 has 15 residues. Germline trimming cut 11 bases from V and 0 bases from J; bases unmatched to any gene: 10. The CDR3 here is CASNRGTYSGNTIYF. The CDR3 nucleotides read TGTGCCTCAAACAGGGGCACCTACTCTGGAAACACCATATATTTT.

This clone has just a few counts. The J gene is TRBJ2-7, the V gene TRBV4-2, with D possibly TRBD1 on 6 matching bases. Germline-derived CDR1 and CDR2 are LGHNA and YNFKEQ. Trimming shortened V by 7 bases and J by 3 bases, and 16 bases separated the two germline ends. This CDR3 has 14 residues. The CDR3 protein is CASKPRDTDYEQYF. The CDR3 nucleotides are TGTGCCAGCAAACCCCGGGACACCGACTACGAGCAGTACTTC.

This clone has a handful of counts. This chain joins TRBV7-9 and TRBJ2-7; 7 nucleotides line up with TRBD1. The V gene's germline CDR1 is SEHNR and CDR2 FQNEAQ (reference sequence). This CDR3 is built from 14 residues. J lost 2 bases, V lost 5 bases, and 6 bases had no gene match. CDR3 sequence (DNA): TGTGCCAGCAGCGAACTCGACAGGGCCTACGAGCAGTACTTC. This translates into CASSELDRAYEQYF.

The chain couples TRBV30 to TRBJ2-7, with D possibly matching TRBD1 (7 bases). Germline V CDR1 and CDR2: GTSNPN, SVGIG (reference sequence). V was shortened by 5 bases and J by 6 bases, with 17 bases between the two germline ends. The CDR3 has 13 residues. CDR3 sequence: CAWSRQGGSEQYF. CDR3 coding DNA: TGTGCCTGGTCCCGACAGGGAGGAAGCGAGCAGTACTTC.

This chain uses TRBV25-1 with TRBJ2-1; 8 bases line up with TRBD2. The CDR3 length is 16 residues. V was clipped by 1 base and J by 3 bases; unmatched bases: 5. Germline CDR1 MGHDK, CDR2 SYGVNS. CDR3 DNA sequence: TGTGCCAGCAGTGAATCGGGGGGGAGCTTCTACAATGAGCAGTTCTTC. It encodes CASSESGGSFYNEQFF. The full variable domain, rest sourced from reference TRBV25-1 and TRBJ2-1, is EADIYQTPRYLVIGTGKKITLECSQTMGHDKMYWYQQDPGMELHLIHYSYGVNSTEKGDLSSESTVSRIRTEHFPLTLESARPSHTSQYLCASSESGGSFYNEQFFGPGTRLTVL.

This clone was counted a few times. The gene calls are TRBV27 and TRBJ1-1; D might be TRBD1 (6 bases). Germline-derived CDR1 and CDR2 are MNHEY and SMNVEV (reference sequence). The V end lost 1 base, the J end lost 4 bases, and 13 bases lay between the germline ends. This CDR3 has 15 amino acids. CDR3 coding DNA: TGTGCCAGCAGTTTATTTACCAGGGGTGGCACTGAAGCTTTCTTT. Protein product: CASSLFTRGGTEAFF.

V gene TRBV19 combines with J gene TRBJ2-7, with TRBD1 identical over 8 bases. V gave up 2 bases and J gave up 3 bases; unmatched junction bases: 9. Germline-derived CDR1 and CDR2 are LNHDA and SQIVND (reference sequence). The CDR3 length is 16 residues. CDR3 sequence (DNA): TGTGCCAGTAGTATAACAGGGGGACACTCTAACTACGAGCAGTACTTC. Amino acid sequence: CASSITGGHSNYEQYF.

The J gene is TRBJ2-1, the V gene TRBV27; D unresolved. The germline V gene encodes CDR1 MNHEY and CDR2 SMNVEV (reference sequence). V dropped 3 bases and J dropped 3 bases, with 9 bases sitting between them. This CDR3 is 14 amino acids long. The chain's CDR3 is CASSFTPYYNEQFF. CDR3 coding DNA: TGTGCCAGCAGTTTCACCCCCTACTACAATGAGCAGTTCTTC.

The V and J genes are TRBV9 and TRBJ1-1, with 9 bases aligning to TRBD1. V lost 7 bases, J lost 4 bases, and 11 bases stayed unmatched. The CDR3 extends over 15 amino acids. Germline values: CDR1 SGDLS, CDR2 YYNGEE. CDR3 nucleotide sequence: TGTGCCAGCCCCGACACAGGGGGCCTTGGCACTGAAGCTTTCTTT. This encodes CASPDTGGLGTEAFF.

The rearrangement links TRBV7-2 to TRBJ2-1; TRBD2 matches 9 bases. This CDR3 comprises 15 residues. Per germline, CDR1 SGHTA and CDR2 FQGNSA. V was clipped by 7 bases and J by 8 bases; unmatched bases: 12. The CDR3 is CASTTPAGGGHEQFF. The CDR3 coding sequence is TGTGCCAGCACCACCCCAGCGGGAGGAGGGCATGAGCAGTTCTTC.

This clone was counted a few times. The chain joins TRBV28 to TRBJ1-1; D might be TRBD1 (6 bases). CDR1 is MDHEN, CDR2 SYDVKM, per germline. Trimming removed 3 bases from V and 4 bases from J, with 12 bases in between. The CDR3 contains 14 residues. The CDR3 sequence: CASSLFRGVTEAFF. The CDR3 nucleotides are TGTGCCAGCAGTTTGTTCAGGGGAGTCACTGAAGCTTTCTTT. Drawing the rest from reference TRBV28 and TRBJ1-1, the complete variable domain is DVKVTQSSRYLVKRTGEKVFLECVQDMDHENMFWYRQDPGLGLRLIYFSYDVKMKEKGDIPEGYSVSREKKERFSLILESASTNQTSMYLCASSLFRGVTEAFFGQGTRLTVV.

CDR3 nucleotides: TGTGCCAGCAGCTGGGACAGGGGGCTGGAGGAGCAGTACTTC. Translation: CASSWDRGLEEQYF. The chain links TRBV7-2 to TRBJ2-7, with 12 positions matching TRBD1. Germline CDR1 and CDR2: SGHTA and FQGNSA. The CDR3 length is 14 residues. V shed 4 bases and J 7 bases; nucleotides not matched to a gene: 5. The full variable domain, its missing parts supplied by reference TRBV7-2 and TRBJ2-7, is GAGVSQSPSNKVTEKGKDVELRCDPISGHTALYWYRQSLGQGLEFLIYFQGNSAPDKSGLPSDRFSAERTGGSVSTLTIQRTQQEDSAVYLCASSWDRGLEEQYFGPGTRLTVT.

This sequence joins TRBV28 and TRBJ1-3; D is unclear. CDR3 size: 18 residues. CDR1 is MDHEN and CDR2 is SYDVKM in the germline V gene. The germline V and J ends were trimmed by 3 bases and 0 bases, with 18 bases remaining between them. CDR3 residues: CASSFGAVFTSSGNTIYF. In DNA, the CDR3 is TGTGCCAGCAGTTTCGGCGCAGTCTTTACTAGCTCTGGAAACACCATATATTTT. Drawing the rest from reference TRBV28 and TRBJ1-3, the complete variable domain is DVKVTQSSRYLVKRTGEKVFLECVQDMDHENMFWYRQDPGLGLRLIYFSYDVKMKEKGDIPEGYSVSREKKERFSLILESASTNQTSMYLCASSFGAVFTSSGNTIYFGEGSWLTVV.

The rearrangement links TRBV5-1 to TRBJ2-1, with TRBD1 matching over 10 bases. CDR3 size: 14 residues. The germline gives CDR1 SGHRS, CDR2 YFSETQ. J lost 6 bases, V lost 4 bases, and 4 bases had no gene match. CDR3 DNA sequence: TGCGCCAGCAGCACCGGGACAGGGGCCAATGAGCAGTTCTTC. Amino acids: CASSTGTGANEQFF.

This clone has only a few counts. The V gene is TRBV28, the J gene TRBJ1-2; weak D call: TRBD1 (6 bases). Germline-derived CDR1 and CDR2 are MDHEN and SYDVKM. V was clipped by 6 bases and J by 1 base, with 18 bases between them. CDR3 length: 16 residues. The CDR3 sequence is CASRQRRTAINYGYTF. CDR3 DNA: TGTGCCAGCAGACAACGACGGACAGCGATTAACTATGGCTACACCTTC.

This clone came up a few times. The gene calls are TRBV23-1 and TRBJ2-7; D not certain. TRBV23-1 is classed as an ORF, of uncertain function. The CDR3 sequence is 14 residues long. V was pared by 2 bases and J by 4 bases, with 12 bases between. CDR3 protein: CASSQALTEYEQYF. The CDR3 DNA reads as TGCGCCAGCAGTCAAGCCCTTACAGAGTACGAGCAGTACTTC.

The chain couples TRBV28 to TRBJ1-1; possible D gene TRBD1, 6 bases. The germline CDR1 and CDR2 sequences are MDHEN and SYDVKM. V lost 5 bases and J lost 3, with 10 bases in between. The CDR3 length is 13 residues. CDR3 DNA sequence: TGTGCCAGCAGTCGAGGGGGTGACACTGAAGCTTTCTTT. It specifies CASSRGGDTEAFF.

In this sample, this clone turned up once. Other DNA sequences in the same sample also yield this CDR3. The chain links TRBV7-9 to TRBJ1-2, with TRBD1 matching 8 bases. The germline CDR1 and CDR2 sequences are SEHNR and FQNEAQ (reference sequence). The CDR3 is 13 residues long. V shed 4 bases and J 4 bases; nucleotides not matched to a gene: 2. The chain's CDR3 is CASSSGQGYGYTF. The CDR3 region has the DNA TGTGCCAGCAGCTCCGGACAGGGCTATGGCTACACCTTC.

The chain couples TRBV6-6 to TRBJ1-1; D is possibly TRBD1 (5 bases). Germline CDR1 and CDR2: MNHNY and SVGAGI (reference sequence). CDR3 length: 14 amino acids. V was pared by 1 base and J by 1 base, with 7 bases between. DNA of the CDR3: TGTGCCAGCAGTTACTGGCAGGGGAACACTGAAGCTTTCTTT. It yields the protein CASSYWQGNTEAFF.

This chain joins TRBV7-6 and TRBJ2-7, with TRBD2 matching 7 bases. Trimming cost V 5 bases and J 3 bases; bases outside gene matches: 7. This CDR3 region has 14 residues. Per germline, CDR1 SGHVS and CDR2 FNYEAQ. CDR3 sequence (DNA): TGTGCCAGCAGCCCTGGGGAGGGTAACTACGAGCAGTACTTC. Protein sequence: CASSPGEGNYEQYF.

This clone showed up just a few times. This chain links TRBV28 with TRBJ2-7; 12 bases fit TRBD1. Germline V CDR1 and CDR2: MDHEN, SYDVKM. Germline trimming cut 2 bases from V and 5 bases from J; bases unmatched to any gene: 7. The CDR3 has 16 amino acids. The CDR3 spells CASSLPGTGGFHEQYF. The CDR3 DNA reads as TGTGCCAGCAGTTTACCCGGGACAGGGGGCTTTCACGAGCAGTACTTC.

This clone was picked up a small number of times. J is TRBJ2-6 and V is TRBV28; TRBD2 is a possible D gene (5 bases). The CDR3 has 15 amino acids. CDR1 MDHEN and CDR2 SYDVKM come from the germline V gene. V shed 6 bases and J shed 4 bases, with 13 bases lying between them. CDR3 sequence reads: CASSRPREGANVLTF. Here the CDR3 DNA reads TGTGCCAGCAGCCGCCCGAGGGAGGGGGCCAACGTCCTGACTTTC.

There are a few counts of this clone. The chain carries TRBV7-2 and TRBJ2-7; D remains unclear. The CDR3 has 14 amino acids. Trimming left V 1 base short and J 6 bases short, with 13 bases between. Germline CDR1 SGHTA, CDR2 FQGNSA. In nucleotides, the CDR3 is TGTGCCAGCAGCTTAGAACCGGTGGTTGGCGAGCAGTACTTC. It translates to CASSLEPVVGEQYF.

This clone was seen just once. The chain is built from TRBV19 and TRBJ2-1, with 7 bases aligning to TRBD2. Germline CDR1 is LNHDA and CDR2 is SQIVND (reference sequence). V was clipped by 6 bases and J by 0 bases; unmatched bases: 5. CDR3 length: 15 amino acids. The chain's CDR3 is CASRPSGSSYNEQFF. CDR3 DNA: TGTGCCAGTAGACCTAGCGGAAGCTCCTACAATGAGCAGTTCTTC.

The chain joins TRBV28 to TRBJ2-5; unclear D gene. The CDR3 loop spans 15 amino acids. In germline, CDR1 is MDHEN, CDR2 SYDVKM. V was trimmed by 7 bases and J by 0 bases, leaving 15 bases between them. CDR3 bases: TGTGCCAGCAACCTGGGTACGGGTTACCAAGAGACCCAGTACTTC. It specifies CASNLGTGYQETQYF.

The genes are TRBV28 and TRBJ1-1; no reliable D call. The V end lost 2 bases, the J end lost 1 base, and 8 bases lay between the germline ends. The CDR3 covers 14 residues. The germline V gene encodes CDR1 MDHEN and CDR2 SYDVKM. The CDR3 region is CASSLGWQNTEAFF. CDR3 bases: TGTGCCAGCAGTTTAGGTTGGCAGAACACTGAAGCTTTCTTT.